This section outlines one T cell receptor (beta chain) sequence together with its context. Its antigen is undetermined. Treatment defined: over 15 received Ad26.COV2.S at low or high dose, single or two shots; about 5 received placebo; per-sample allocation not given. The samples date from day 63 after the first vaccine or placebo injection. Using immunoSEQ multiplex PCR, the repertoire was profiled, and TCRdb retains in-frame clones only, with some absent. Altogether roughly 380,000 clones are present, around 89% being singletons, with the ten largest covering 3.6%. These data come from a study of Ad26.COV2.S vaccination and SARS-CoV-2 variants. About the research overall: Sample donor was a member of the COV1001 Ad26.COV2.S trial arm. The authors gave Ad26.COV2.S intramuscularly, either once or twice 56 days apart.

Whole-study results and caveats: Following vaccination, spike-specific CD8+ and CD4+ T cell responses reportedly exhibited substantial breadth. Measurement of non-spike TCR breadth gave similar results in vaccine and placebo recipients.

The J segment lost 0 bases and the V segment lost 4 bases, leaving 5 bases of the junction unmatched. CDR3 length: 15 amino acids. The germline V gene has CDR1 SEHNR and CDR2 FQNEAQ (reference sequence). The starting material was peripheral blood, obtained in a trial of Ad26.COV2.S vaccine versus placebo. The receptor's source is a person between 18 and 65 years old who received the Ad26.COV2.S COVID-19 vaccine or a placebo. This chain links TRBV7-9 with TRBJ2-7, with 8 bases aligning to TRBD2. The chain's CDR3 is CASSSSGGSSYEQYF. CDR3 nucleotides: TGTGCCAGCAGCTCTTCGGGGGGGAGCTCCTACGAGCAGTACTTC.